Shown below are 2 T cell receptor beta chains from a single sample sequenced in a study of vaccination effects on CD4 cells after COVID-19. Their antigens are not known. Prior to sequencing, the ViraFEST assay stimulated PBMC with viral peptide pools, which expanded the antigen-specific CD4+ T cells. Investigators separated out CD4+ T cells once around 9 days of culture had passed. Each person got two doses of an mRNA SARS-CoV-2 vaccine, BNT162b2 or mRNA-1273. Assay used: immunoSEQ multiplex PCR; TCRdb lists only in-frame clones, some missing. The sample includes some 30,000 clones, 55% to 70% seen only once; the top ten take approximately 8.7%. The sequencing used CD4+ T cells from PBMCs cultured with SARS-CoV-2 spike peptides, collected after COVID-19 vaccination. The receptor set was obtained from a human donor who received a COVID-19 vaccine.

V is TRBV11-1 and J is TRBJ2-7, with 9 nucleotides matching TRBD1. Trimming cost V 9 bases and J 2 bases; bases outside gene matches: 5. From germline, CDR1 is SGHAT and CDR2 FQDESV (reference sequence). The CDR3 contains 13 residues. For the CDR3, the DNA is TGTGCCAGTCGGGACAGGGCTACCTACGAGCAGTACTTC. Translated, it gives CASRDRATYEQYF. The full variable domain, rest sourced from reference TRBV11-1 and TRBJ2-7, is EAEVAQSPRYKITEKSQAVAFWCDPISGHATLYWYRQILGQGPELLVQFQDESVVDDSQLPKDRFSAERLKGVDSTLKIQPAELGDSAMYLCASRDRATYEQYFGPGTRLTVT.

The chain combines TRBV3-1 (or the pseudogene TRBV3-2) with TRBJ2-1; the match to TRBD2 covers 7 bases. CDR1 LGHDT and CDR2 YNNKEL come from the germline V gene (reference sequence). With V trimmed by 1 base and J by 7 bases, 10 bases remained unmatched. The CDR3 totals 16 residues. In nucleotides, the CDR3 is TGTGCCAGCAGCCAAGCGTATAGCGGGCGAGGAAATGAGCAGTTCTTC. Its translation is CASSQAYSGRGNEQFF.